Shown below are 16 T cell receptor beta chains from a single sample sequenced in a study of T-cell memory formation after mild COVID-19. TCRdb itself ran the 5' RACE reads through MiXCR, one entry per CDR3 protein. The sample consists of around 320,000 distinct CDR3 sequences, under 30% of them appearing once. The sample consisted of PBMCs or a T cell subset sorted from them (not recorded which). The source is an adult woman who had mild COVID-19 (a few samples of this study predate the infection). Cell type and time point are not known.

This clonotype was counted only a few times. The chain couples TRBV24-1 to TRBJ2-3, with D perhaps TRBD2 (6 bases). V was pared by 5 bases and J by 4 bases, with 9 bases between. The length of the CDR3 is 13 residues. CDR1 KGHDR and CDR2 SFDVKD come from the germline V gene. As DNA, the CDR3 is TGTGCCACCAGTGGTAGCGGATCAGATACGCAGTATTTT. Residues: CATSGSGSDTQYF.

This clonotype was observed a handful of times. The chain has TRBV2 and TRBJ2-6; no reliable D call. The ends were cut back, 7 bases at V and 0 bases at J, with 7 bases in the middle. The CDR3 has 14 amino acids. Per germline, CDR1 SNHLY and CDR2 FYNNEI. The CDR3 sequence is CASKGDSGANVLTF. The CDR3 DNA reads TGTGCCAGCAAGGGCGACTCTGGGGCCAACGTCCTGACTTTC.

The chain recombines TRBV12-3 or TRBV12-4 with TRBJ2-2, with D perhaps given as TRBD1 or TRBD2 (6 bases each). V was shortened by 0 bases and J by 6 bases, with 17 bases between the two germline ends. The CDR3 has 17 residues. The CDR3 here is CASSLARGRVTAGELFF. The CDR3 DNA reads TGTGCCAGCAGTTTAGCCCGGGGGCGGGTGACGGCCGGGGAGCTGTTTTTT.

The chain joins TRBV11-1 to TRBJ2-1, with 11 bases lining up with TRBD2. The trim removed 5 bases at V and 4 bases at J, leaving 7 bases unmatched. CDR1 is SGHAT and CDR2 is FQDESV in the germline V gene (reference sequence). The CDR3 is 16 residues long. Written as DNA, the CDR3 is TGTGCCAGCAGCGTCAGTCTAGCGGGAGGATACAATGAGCAGTTCTTC. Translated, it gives CASSVSLAGGYNEQFF. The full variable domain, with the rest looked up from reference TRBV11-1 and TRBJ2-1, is EAEVAQSPRYKITEKSQAVAFWCDPISGHATLYWYRQILGQGPELLVQFQDESVVDDSQLPKDRFSAERLKGVDSTLKIQPAELGDSAMYLCASSVSLAGGYNEQFFGPGTRLTVL.

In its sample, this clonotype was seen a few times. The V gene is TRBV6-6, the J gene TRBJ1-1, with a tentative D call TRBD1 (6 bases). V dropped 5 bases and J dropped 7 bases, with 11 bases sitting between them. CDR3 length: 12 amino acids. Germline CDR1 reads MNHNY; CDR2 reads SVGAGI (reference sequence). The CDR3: CASSADRLEAFF. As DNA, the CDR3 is TGTGCCAGCAGTGCCGACAGGCTTGAAGCTTTCTTT.

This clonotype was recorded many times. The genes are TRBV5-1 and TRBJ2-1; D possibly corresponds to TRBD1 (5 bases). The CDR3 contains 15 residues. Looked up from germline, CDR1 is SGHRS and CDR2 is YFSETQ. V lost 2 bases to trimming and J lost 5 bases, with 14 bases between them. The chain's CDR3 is CASSFDSPGHNEQFF. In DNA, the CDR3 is TGCGCCAGCAGCTTCGACAGCCCAGGGCACAATGAGCAGTTCTTC.

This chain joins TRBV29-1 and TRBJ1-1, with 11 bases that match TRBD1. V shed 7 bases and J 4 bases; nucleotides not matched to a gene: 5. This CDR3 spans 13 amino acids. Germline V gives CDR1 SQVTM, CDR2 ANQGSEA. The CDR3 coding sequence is TGCAGCGCCCAGGGACAGGGGGGCACTGAAGCTTTCTTT. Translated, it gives CSAQGQGGTEAFF.

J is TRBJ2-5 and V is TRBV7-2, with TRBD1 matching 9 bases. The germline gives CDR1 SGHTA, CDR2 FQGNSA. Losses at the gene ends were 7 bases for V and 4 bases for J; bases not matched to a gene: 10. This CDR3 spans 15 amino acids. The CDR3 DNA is TGTGCCAGCACCCCGGGACAGGGAGGTCGAGAGACCCAGTACTTC. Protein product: CASTPGQGGRETQYF.

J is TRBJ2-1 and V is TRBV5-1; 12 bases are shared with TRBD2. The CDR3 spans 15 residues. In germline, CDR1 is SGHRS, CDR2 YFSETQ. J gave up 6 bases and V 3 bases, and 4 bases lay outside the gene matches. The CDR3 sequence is CASSSSSGGANEQFF. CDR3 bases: TGCGCCAGCAGCTCTTCTAGCGGGGGGGCCAATGAGCAGTTCTTC.

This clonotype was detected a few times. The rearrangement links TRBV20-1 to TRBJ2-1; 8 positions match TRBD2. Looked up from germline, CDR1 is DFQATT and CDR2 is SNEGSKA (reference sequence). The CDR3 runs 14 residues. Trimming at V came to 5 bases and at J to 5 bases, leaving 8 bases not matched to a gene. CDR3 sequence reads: CSAPTREEHNEQFF. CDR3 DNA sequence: TGCAGTGCTCCCACGCGGGAGGAACACAATGAGCAGTTCTTC.

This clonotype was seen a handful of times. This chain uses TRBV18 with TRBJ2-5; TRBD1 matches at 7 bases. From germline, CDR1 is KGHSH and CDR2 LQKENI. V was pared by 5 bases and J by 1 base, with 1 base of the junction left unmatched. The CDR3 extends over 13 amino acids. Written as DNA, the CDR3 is TGTGCCAGCTCAACAGGGGTCCAAGAGACCCAGTACTTC. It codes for CASSTGVQETQYF.

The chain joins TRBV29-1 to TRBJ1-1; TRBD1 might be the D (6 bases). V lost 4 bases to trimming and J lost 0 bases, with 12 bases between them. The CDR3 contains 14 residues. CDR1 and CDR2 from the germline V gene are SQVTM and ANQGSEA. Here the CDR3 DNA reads TGCAGCGTTGTAAATACAGGGATGAACACTGAAGCTTTCTTT. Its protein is CSVVNTGMNTEAFF.

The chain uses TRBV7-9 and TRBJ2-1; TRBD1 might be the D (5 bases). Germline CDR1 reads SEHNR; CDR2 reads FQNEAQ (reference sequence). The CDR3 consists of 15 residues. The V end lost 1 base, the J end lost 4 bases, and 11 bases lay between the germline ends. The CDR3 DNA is TGTGCCAGCAGCTTAGGGACAAACGGATACAATGAGCAGTTCTTC. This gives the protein CASSLGTNGYNEQFF. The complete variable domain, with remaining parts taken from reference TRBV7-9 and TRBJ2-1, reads DTGVSQNPRHKITKRGQNVTFRCDPISEHNRLYWYRQTLGQGPEFLTYFQNEAQLEKSRLLSDRFSAERPKGSFSTLEIQRTEQGDSAMYLCASSLGTNGYNEQFFGPGTRLTVL.

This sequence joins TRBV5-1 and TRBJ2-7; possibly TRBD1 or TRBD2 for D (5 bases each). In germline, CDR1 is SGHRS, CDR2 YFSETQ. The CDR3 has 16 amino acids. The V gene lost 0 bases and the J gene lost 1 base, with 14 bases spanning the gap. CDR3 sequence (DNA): TGCGCCAGCAGCTTGGGAGGGACCGCTATTTCCTACGAGCAGTACTTC. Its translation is CASSLGGTAISYEQYF.

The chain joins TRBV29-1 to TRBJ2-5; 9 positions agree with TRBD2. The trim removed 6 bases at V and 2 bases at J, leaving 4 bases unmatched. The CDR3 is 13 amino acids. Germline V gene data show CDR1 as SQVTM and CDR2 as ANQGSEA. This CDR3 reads CSVRSGGQETQYF. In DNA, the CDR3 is TGCAGCGTCCGGAGCGGGGGGCAAGAGACCCAGTACTTC.

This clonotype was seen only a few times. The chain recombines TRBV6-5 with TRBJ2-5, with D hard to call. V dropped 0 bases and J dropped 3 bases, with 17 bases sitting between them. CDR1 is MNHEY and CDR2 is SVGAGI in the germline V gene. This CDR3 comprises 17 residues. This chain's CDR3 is CASSYSYLPLKEETQYF. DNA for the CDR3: TGTGCCAGCAGTTACTCGTATCTGCCCCTAAAGGAAGAGACCCAGTACTTC.